This T cell receptor (beta chain) stems from a study of blood T cell repertoires in COVID-19 (dated by TCRdb to 2019 to 2021). In terms of the full investigation: Collaborator samples came from the United States, Italy and Spain and covered acute and convalescent phases of COVID-19. The material from the prospective study consisted of cDNA or gDNA derived from T cells, B-cell-depleted T cells, or PBMCs. The repertoires were made available in a free public database intended to serve as a resource for research on the immune response to SARS-CoV-2. Samples were obtained from the ongoing ImmuneRACE study (first 160 participants) and from roughly 1,300 subjects provided by 6 global collaborators. Subjects who had been exposed to COVID-19, were actively infected with it, or had recovered from it provided the deeply sampled blood TCRbeta repertoires that made up the dataset. Where available, HLA class I and class II types were obtained from metadata supplied by the sample provider rather than from assay-based typing. The sample metadata nearly always contained a de-identified subject ID, COVID-19 status, age in years and sex.

Notes on this clone: Its cognate antigen has yet to be identified. Per-base quality was not reported, and no clone a single base away is much larger than it.

The germline V gene gives CDR1 as MGHRA and CDR2 as YSYEKL. The CDR3 holds 15 amino acids from the cysteine to the phenylalanine. Here the CDR3 DNA is all that survives: 45 bases in frame from base 1. Trimming accounts for 4 bases at V and 3 bases at J, while the number of junction bases matched to no gene is 4. The full study reports these points: Clinical and demographic metadata were provided uncurated, with the amount varying by source and participant.

One collaborating source in Seattle enrolled patients during active infection and followed them longitudinally through the course of disease. Collaborating institutions collected whole blood in K2EDTA tubes following their own protocols. For TCRbeta analysis, collaborator samples were shipped as frozen whole blood, as isolated PBMCs, or as DNA extracted from either sample type. TCRbeta CDR3 regions were amplified from genomic DNA by means of the immunoSEQ Assay, a bias-controlled multiplex PCR. For the original study's pipeline: The number of nucleated cells in each sample was estimated from the amplification of reference gene primers within the assay. Sequence reads were collapsed and filtered to measure the absolute abundance of every unique TCRbeta CDR3 rearrangement. Productive Simpson clonality was computed per sample as the square root of Simpson's diversity index over productive rearrangements. TCRdb provides this immuneACCESS table in a form limited to in-frame rearrangements. Some clones are lacking; in checked studies, under half of them reflect an unresolved V gene, and why the rest are absent is not known. V, J and clone size derive from that table, while D and trimming were established from the DNA sequence. The sample contains 310,000 or so clones, about 87% of them found a single time. Around 10% of the sample comes from the top ten.

The clonotype comes from a man under 40 with COVID-19, enrolled during active disease. The sequencing sample was made of peripheral blood. The sequence is built from TRBV4-1 and TRBJ2-3; 10 junctional bases match TRBD1. The DNA sequence reads TGCGCCAGCAGCCCCCGACAGGGGGCTACAGATACGCAGTATTTT. The translation is CASSPRQGATDTQYF.